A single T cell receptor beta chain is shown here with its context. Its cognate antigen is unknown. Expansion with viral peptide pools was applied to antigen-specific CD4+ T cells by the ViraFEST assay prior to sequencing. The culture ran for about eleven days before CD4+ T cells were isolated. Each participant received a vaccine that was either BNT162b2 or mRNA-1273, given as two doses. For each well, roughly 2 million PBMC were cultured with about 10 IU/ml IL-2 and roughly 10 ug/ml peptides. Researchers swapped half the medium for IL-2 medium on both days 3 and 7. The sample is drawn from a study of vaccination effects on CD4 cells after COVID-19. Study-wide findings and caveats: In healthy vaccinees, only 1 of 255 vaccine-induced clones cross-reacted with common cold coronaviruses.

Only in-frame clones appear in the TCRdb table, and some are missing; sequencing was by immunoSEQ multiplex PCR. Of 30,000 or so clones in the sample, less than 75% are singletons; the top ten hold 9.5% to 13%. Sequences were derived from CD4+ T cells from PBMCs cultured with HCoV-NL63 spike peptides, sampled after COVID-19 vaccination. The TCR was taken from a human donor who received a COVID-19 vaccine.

The CDR3 DNA reads as TGCGCCAGCAGCTTGGAGGGGAGGGGCCCAGATACGCAGTATTTT. Translating it yields CASSLEGRGPDTQYF. This sequence joins TRBV5-1 and TRBJ2-3; 7 bases are a match to TRBD2. CDR1 is SGHRS and CDR2 is YFSETQ in the germline V gene. After removal of 0 bases from V and 4 bases from J, the junction contained 5 bases not matched to a gene. The CDR3 consists of 15 residues.